This T cell receptor beta chain comes out of a study of blood T cell repertoires in COVID-19. Libraries were prepared by immunoSEQ multiplex PCR; TCRdb keeps only in-frame clonotypes and omits some of them. The data show some 50,000 clones, approximately 84% seen once. V shed 5 bases and J 4 bases; nucleotides not matched to a gene: 0. This CDR3 has 13 residues. Germline CDR1 MNHEY, CDR2 SMNVEV (reference sequence). This chain links TRBV27 with TRBJ1-5; 9 nucleotides line up with TRBD1. The clonotype was recovered from a human donor in a cohort sampled during active COVID-19. Sequencing input: peripheral blood. CDR3 sequence: CASSGTGNQPQHF. The CDR3 region has the DNA TGTGCCAGCAGTGGGACAGGGAATCAGCCCCAGCATTTT.